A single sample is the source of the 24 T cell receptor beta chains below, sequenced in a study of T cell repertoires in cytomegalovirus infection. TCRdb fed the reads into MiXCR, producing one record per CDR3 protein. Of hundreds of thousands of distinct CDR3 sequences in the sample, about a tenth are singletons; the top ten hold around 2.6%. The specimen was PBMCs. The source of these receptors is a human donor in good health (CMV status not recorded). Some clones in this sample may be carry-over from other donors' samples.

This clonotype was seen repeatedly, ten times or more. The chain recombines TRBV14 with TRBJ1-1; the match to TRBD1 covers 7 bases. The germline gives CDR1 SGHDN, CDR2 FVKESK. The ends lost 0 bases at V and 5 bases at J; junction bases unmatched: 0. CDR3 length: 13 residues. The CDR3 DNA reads TGTGCCAGCAGCCAAGACAGGGGGACTGAAGCTTTCTTT. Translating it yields CASSQDRGTEAFF.

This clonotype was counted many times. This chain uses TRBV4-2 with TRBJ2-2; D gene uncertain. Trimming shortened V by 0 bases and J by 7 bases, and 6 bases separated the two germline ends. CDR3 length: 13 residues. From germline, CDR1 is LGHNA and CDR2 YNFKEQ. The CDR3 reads CASSQETGGELFF. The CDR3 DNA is TGTGCCAGCAGCCAAGAAACCGGCGGGGAGCTGTTTTTT.

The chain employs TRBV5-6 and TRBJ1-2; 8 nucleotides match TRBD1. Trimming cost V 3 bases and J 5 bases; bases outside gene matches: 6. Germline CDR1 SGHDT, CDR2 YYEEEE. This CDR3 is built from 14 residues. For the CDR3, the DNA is TGTGCCAGCAGCTCCCTCGACAGGGGATATGGCTACACCTTC. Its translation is CASSSLDRGYGYTF.

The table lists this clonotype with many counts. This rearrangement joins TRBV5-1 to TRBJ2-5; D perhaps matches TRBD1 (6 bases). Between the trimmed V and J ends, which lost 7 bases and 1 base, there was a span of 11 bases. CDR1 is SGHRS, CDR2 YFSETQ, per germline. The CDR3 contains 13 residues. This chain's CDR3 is CASSQDSQETQYF. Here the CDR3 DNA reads TGCGCCAGCTCCCAGGACAGCCAAGAGACCCAGTACTTC.

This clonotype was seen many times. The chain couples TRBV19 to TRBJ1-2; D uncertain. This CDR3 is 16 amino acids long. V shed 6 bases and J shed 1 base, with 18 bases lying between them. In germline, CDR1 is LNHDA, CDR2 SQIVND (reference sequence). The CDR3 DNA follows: TGTGCCAGTAGCACACCGACGCGGGGAAGTAACTATGGCTACACCTTC. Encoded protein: CASSTPTRGSNYGYTF.

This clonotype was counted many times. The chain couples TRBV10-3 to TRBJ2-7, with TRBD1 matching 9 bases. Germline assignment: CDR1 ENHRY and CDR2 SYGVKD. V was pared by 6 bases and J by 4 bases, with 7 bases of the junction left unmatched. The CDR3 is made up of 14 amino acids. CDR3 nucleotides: TGTGCCATCAGCCGGGCTGACAGGGGGTACGAGCAGTACGTC. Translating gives CAISRADRGYEQYV.

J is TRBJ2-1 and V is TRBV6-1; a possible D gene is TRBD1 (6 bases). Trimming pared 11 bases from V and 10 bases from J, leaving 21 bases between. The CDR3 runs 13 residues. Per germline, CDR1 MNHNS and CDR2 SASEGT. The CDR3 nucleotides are TGTGCCCGCCGGCTACGTGGGGGCAGCGAGCAGTTCTTC. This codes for CARRLRGGSEQFF.

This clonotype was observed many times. This CDR3 is CASSLGYGEQFF. The DNA of the CDR3 is TGTGCCAGCAGCTTAGGTTACGGGGAGCAGTTCTTC. The genes are TRBV7-2 and TRBJ2-1; D unclear. Germline assignment: CDR1 SGHTA and CDR2 FQGNSA. The CDR3 sequence is 12 residues long. Trimming stripped 1 base from V and 10 bases from J, with 8 bases between.

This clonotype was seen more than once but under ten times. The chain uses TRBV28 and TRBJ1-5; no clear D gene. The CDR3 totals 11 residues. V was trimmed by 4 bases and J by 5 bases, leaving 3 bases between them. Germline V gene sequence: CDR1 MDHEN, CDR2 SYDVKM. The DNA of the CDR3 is TGTGCCAGCAGTTCCGATCAGCCCCAGCATTTT. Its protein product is CASSSDQPQHF.

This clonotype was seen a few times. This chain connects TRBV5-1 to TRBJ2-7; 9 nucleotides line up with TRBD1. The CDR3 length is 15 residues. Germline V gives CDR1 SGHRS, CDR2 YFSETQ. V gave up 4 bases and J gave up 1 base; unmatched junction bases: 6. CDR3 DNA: TGCGCCAGCAGCACAGGACAGGGGTTATCCTACGAGCAGTACTTC. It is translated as CASSTGQGLSYEQYF. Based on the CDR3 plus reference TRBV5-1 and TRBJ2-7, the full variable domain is KAGVTQTPRYLIKTRGQQVTLSCSPISGHRSVSWYQQTPGQGLQFLFEYFSETQRNKGNFPGRFSGRQFSNSRSEMNVSTLELGDSALYLCASSTGQGLSYEQYFGPGTRLTVT.

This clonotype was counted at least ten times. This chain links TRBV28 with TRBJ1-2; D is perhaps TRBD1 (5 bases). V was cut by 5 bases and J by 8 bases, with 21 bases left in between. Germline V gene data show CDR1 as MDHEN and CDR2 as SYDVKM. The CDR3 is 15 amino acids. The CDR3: CASSVGTPGIRGYTF. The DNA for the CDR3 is TGTGCCAGCAGTGTCGGGACTCCCGGGATAAGGGGCTACACCTTC.

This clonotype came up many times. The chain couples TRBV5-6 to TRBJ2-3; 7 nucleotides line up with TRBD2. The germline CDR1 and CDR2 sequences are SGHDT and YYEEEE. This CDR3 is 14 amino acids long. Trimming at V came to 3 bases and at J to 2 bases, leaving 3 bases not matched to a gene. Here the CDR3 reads CASSSRGFTDTQYF. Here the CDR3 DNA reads TGTGCCAGCAGCTCGCGGGGGTTCACAGATACGCAGTATTTT.

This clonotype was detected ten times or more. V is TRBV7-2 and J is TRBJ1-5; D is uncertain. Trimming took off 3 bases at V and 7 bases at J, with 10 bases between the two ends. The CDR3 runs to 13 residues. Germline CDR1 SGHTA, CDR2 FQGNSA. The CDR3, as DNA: TGTGCCAGCAGCTTCAGAGATTACCAGCCCCAGCATTTT. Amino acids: CASSFRDYQPQHF. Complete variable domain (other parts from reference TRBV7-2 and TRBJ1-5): GAGVSQSPSNKVTEKGKDVELRCDPISGHTALYWYRQSLGQGLEFLIYFQGNSAPDKSGLPSDRFSAERTGGSVSTLTIQRTQQEDSAVYLCASSFRDYQPQHFGDGTRLSIL.

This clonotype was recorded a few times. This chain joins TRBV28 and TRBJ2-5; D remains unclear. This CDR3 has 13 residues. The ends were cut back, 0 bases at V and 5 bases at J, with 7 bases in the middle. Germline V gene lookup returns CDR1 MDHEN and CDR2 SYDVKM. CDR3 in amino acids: CASSLWRQETQYF. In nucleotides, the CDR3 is TGTGCCAGCAGTTTATGGCGTCAGGAGACCCAGTACTTC. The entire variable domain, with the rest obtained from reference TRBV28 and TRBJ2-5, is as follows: DVKVTQSSRYLVKRTGEKVFLECVQDMDHENMFWYRQDPGLGLRLIYFSYDVKMKEKGDIPEGYSVSREKKERFSLILESASTNQTSMYLCASSLWRQETQYFGPGTRLLVL.

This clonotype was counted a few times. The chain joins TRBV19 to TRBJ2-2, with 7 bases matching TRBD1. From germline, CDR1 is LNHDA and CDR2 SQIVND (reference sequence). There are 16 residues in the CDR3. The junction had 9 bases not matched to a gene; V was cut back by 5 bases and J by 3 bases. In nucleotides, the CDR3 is TGTGCCAGTAGTGCGACCAGGACAGGTTACACCGGGGAGCTGTTTTTT. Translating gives CASSATRTGYTGELFF.

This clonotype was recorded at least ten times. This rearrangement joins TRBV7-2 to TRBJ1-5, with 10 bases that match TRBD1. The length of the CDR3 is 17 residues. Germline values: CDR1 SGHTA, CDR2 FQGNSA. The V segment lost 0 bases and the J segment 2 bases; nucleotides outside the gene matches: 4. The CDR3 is CASSLATGQGGNQPQHF. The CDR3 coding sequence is TGTGCCAGCAGCTTAGCTACTGGACAGGGGGGCAATCAGCCCCAGCATTTT.

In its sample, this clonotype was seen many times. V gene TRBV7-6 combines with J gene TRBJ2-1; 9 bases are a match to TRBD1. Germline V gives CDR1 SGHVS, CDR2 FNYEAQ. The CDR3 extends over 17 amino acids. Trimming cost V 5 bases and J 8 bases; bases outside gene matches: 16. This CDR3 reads CASSTSTGQGLIDEQFF. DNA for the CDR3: TGTGCCAGCAGCACATCCACGGGACAGGGTCTGATAGATGAGCAGTTCTTC.

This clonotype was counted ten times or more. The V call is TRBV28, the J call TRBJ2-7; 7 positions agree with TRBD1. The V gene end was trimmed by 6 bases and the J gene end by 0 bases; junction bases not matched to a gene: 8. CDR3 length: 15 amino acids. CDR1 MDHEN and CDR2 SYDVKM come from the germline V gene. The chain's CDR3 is CASRPGTAGSYEQYV. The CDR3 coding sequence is TGTGCCAGCAGACCCGGGACAGCTGGCTCCTACGAGCAGTACGTC.

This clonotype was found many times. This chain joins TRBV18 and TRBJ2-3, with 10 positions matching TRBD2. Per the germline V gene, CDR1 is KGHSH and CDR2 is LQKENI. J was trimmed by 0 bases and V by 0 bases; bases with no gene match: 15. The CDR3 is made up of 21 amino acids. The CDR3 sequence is CASSPPFRTSGAKRSTDTQYF. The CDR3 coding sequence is TGTGCCAGCTCACCACCTTTCCGGACTAGCGGAGCAAAACGAAGCACAGATACGCAGTATTTT.

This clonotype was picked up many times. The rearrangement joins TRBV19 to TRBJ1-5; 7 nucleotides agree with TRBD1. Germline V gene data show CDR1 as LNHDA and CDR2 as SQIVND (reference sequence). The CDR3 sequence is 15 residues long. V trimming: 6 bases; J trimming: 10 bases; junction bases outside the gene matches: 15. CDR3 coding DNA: TGTGCCAGTAGGGACAAGGGGGCCGTCAATTACCCCCAGCATTTT. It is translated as CASRDKGAVNYPQHF.

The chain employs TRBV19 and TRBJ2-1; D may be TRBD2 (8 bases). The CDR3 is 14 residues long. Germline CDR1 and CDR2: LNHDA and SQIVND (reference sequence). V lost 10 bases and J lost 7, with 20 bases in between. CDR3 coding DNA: TGTGCCACCCACGGGAGGGGGCTGATAAATGAGCAGTTCTTC. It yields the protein CATHGRGLINEQFF.

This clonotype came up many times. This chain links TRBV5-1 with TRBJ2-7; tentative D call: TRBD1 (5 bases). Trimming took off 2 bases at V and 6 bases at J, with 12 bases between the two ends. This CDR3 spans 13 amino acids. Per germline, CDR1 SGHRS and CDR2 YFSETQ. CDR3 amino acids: CASSLIQVSEQYV. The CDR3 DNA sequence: TGCGCCAGCAGCTTAATACAGGTCTCCGAGCAGTACGTC.

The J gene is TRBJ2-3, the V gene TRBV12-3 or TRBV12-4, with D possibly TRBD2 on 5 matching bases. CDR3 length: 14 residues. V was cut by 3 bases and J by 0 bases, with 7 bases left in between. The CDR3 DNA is TGTGCCAGCAGTTTGGACTTGAGCACAGATACGCAGTATTTT. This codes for CASSLDLSTDTQYF.

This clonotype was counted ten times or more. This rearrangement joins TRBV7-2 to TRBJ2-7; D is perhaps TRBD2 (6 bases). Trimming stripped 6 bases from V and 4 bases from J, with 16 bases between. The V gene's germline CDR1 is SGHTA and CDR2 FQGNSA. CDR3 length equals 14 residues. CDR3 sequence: CASSLGAGSYEQYF. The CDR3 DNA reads TGTGCCAGCAGTCTAGGGGCGGGGAGTTACGAGCAGTACTTC.